This is a list of T cell receptor beta chains from one sample in a study of blood T cell repertoires in COVID-19. The assay was immunoSEQ multiplex PCR, and TCRdb's table has in-frame clones only and misses some. Counted here are over 250,000 clones, 83% occurring once; the ten biggest clones make up 7.5% to 10%. The sequencing sample was made of peripheral blood. Receptors originate from a woman between 45 and 60 years old who had recovered from COVID-19. The CDR3 runs from the conserved cysteine through the conserved F or W. The D gene is left open where the match is weak. Clone size appears in some rows only: once, few, many, or a class for an expanded clone.

d_call: .
j_call: TRBJ2-1
clone_size: .
v_call: TRBV7-2
cdr3_nt: TGTGCCAGCAGCGACTACCCTGAGCAGTTCTTC
cdr3_aa: CASSDYPEQFF

d_call: .
j_call: TRBJ1-1
clone_size: .
v_call: TRBV20-1
cdr3_nt: TGCAGTGCTAGAGATACTACTGAAGCTTTCTTT
cdr3_aa: CSARDTTEAFF

d_call: TRBD1
j_call: TRBJ2-3
clone_size: many
v_call: TRBV19
cdr3_nt: TGTGCCAGTAGTATCTTTCCGGGACAGGGGGGGCCAGATACGCAGTATTTT
cdr3_aa: CASSIFPGQGGPDTQYF

d_call: TRBD2
j_call: TRBJ2-5
clone_size: .
v_call: TRBV5-4
cdr3_nt: TGTGCCAGCAGCCCCGGACTAGCGGGAGAAGAGACCCAGTACTTC
cdr3_aa: CASSPGLAGEETQYF

d_call: TRBD1
j_call: TRBJ2-7
clone_size: .
v_call: TRBV7-2
cdr3_nt: TGTGCCAGCACCCGATCACAGGGGATTCCCTCCTACGAGCAGTACTTC
cdr3_aa: CASTRSQGIPSYEQYF

d_call: .
j_call: TRBJ2-4
clone_size: .
v_call: TRBV5-4
cdr3_nt: TGTGCCAGCAGCTTGGACAACCGAGGCAACATTCAGTACTTC
cdr3_aa: CASSLDNRGNIQYF

d_call: TRBD1
j_call: TRBJ1-2
clone_size: .
v_call: TRBV5-1
cdr3_nt: TGCGCCAGCAGCTTGTTATCCTCGGGACAGGGGTTGTATGGCTACACCTTC
cdr3_aa: CASSLLSSGQGLYGYTF

d_call: TRBD1
j_call: TRBJ1-6
clone_size: .
v_call: TRBV9
cdr3_nt: TGTGCCAGCAGCCCCGGACAGGATAATTCACCCCTCCACTTT
cdr3_aa: CASSPGQDNSPLHF

d_call: .
j_call: TRBJ1-5
clone_size: .
v_call: TRBV7-9
cdr3_nt: TGTGCCAGCAGCTTACCAGGGGTGGCTCAGCCCCAGCATTTT
cdr3_aa: CASSLPGVAQPQHF

d_call: TRBD1
j_call: TRBJ2-7
clone_size: .
v_call: TRBV27
cdr3_nt: TGTGCCAGCAGTTCCCTGGGACAGGGGTATTGGTACTTC
cdr3_aa: CASSSLGQGYWYF

d_call: TRBD1
j_call: TRBJ1-6
clone_size: .
v_call: TRBV19
cdr3_nt: TGTGCCAGTAGGGAGGGACAGATTAATTCACCCCTCCACTTT
cdr3_aa: CASREGQINSPLHF

d_call: .
j_call: TRBJ2-7
clone_size: .
v_call: TRBV4-2
cdr3_nt: TGTGCCAGCAGCCAAGAGGTCTCTCTAGCCCTCCTCTCCTACGAGCAGTACTTC
cdr3_aa: CASSQEVSLALLSYEQYF

d_call: .
j_call: TRBJ1-1
clone_size: .
v_call: TRBV7-9
cdr3_nt: TGTGCCAGTACGAGACAGATGAACACTGAAGCTTTCTTT
cdr3_aa: CASTRQMNTEAFF

d_call: .
j_call: TRBJ2-5
clone_size: .
v_call: TRBV5-6
cdr3_nt: TGTGCCAGCAGCTTGAAGGGGGTGGAGACCCAGTACTTC
cdr3_aa: CASSLKGVETQYF

d_call: TRBD1
j_call: TRBJ2-7
clone_size: .
v_call: TRBV6-5
cdr3_nt: TGTGCCAGCAGTCCGACAGGGGGTTACGAGCAGTACTTC
cdr3_aa: CASSPTGGYEQYF

d_call: TRBD2
j_call: TRBJ2-2
clone_size: .
v_call: TRBV11-2
cdr3_nt: TGTGCCAGCAGCCCGGGGGGTACCGGGGAGCTGTTTTTT
cdr3_aa: CASSPGGTGELFF

d_call: .
j_call: TRBJ2-2
clone_size: .
v_call: TRBV29-1
cdr3_nt: TGCAGCGTGACGGACAGCGCGAACACCGGGGAGCTGTTTTTT
cdr3_aa: CSVTDSANTGELFF

d_call: TRBD1
j_call: TRBJ1-1
clone_size: .
v_call: TRBV7-2
cdr3_nt: TGTGCCAGCAGCCTCGGGACAGTGAACACTGAAGCTTTCTTT
cdr3_aa: CASSLGTVNTEAFF

d_call: .
j_call: TRBJ1-2
clone_size: .
v_call: TRBV23-1
cdr3_nt: TGCGCCAGCAGTCAATGGCCTCCACATGGCCCCCTCTATGGCTACACCTTC
cdr3_aa: CASSQWPPHGPLYGYTF

d_call: TRBD1
j_call: TRBJ1-4
clone_size: .
v_call: TRBV28
cdr3_nt: TGTGCCAGCAGCCCGGACAGGGGTAATGAAAAACTGTTTTTT
cdr3_aa: CASSPDRGNEKLFF

d_call: TRBD1
j_call: TRBJ2-7
clone_size: .
v_call: TRBV4-3
cdr3_nt: TGCGCCAGCAGCCAAGGGCAGGGGGCCTACGAGCAGTACTTC
cdr3_aa: CASSQGQGAYEQYF

d_call: TRBD1
j_call: TRBJ1-1
clone_size: .
v_call: TRBV6-2/TRBV6-3
cdr3_nt: TGTGCCAGCAGTACTCGGACAGGGGGGAACACTGAAGCTTTCTTT
cdr3_aa: CASSTRTGGNTEAFF